These 18 T cell receptor beta chains came from one sample sequenced in a study of blood T cell repertoires in COVID-19. TCRdb keeps only in-frame clones here, not all; method: immunoSEQ multiplex PCR. This sample yields tens of thousands of clones, of which about 80% are seen a single time; roughly a fifth belongs to the top ten. Sequencing was performed on peripheral blood. The receptors were sampled from an elderly woman with acute or convalescent COVID-19.

The chain joins TRBV5-1 to TRBJ2-7, with 7 bases matching TRBD2. This CDR3 has 15 residues. Trimming took 1 base from V and 6 from J; bases not matched to a gene: 10. Germline V gene sequence: CDR1 SGHRS, CDR2 YFSETQ. The DNA for the CDR3 is TGCGCCAGCAGCTTGATGTCTAGCGGAATGGCCGAGCAGTACTTC. Encoded protein: CASSLMSSGMAEQYF.

This sequence joins TRBV5-1 and TRBJ2-3, with D possibly being TRBD1 (7 bases). The CDR3 is 15 residues long. V lost 2 bases, J lost 6 bases, and 16 bases lay in between. The germline CDR1 and CDR2 sequences are SGHRS and YFSETQ. The CDR3: CASSLGSAGGDTQYF. In DNA form, the CDR3 reads TGCGCCAGCAGCTTAGGTTCGGCAGGGGGGGATACGCAGTATTTT. Looking up the rest from reference TRBV5-1 and TRBJ2-3 gives the full variable domain: KAGVTQTPRYLIKTRGQQVTLSCSPISGHRSVSWYQQTPGQGLQFLFEYFSETQRNKGNFPGRFSGRQFSNSRSEMNVSTLELGDSALYLCASSLGSAGGDTQYFGPGTRLTVL.

This chain connects TRBV13 to TRBJ2-6; maybe TRBD2 (5 bases). Trimming took 3 bases from V and 2 from J, leaving 35 bases between them. The CDR3 runs 24 residues. The germline V gene encodes CDR1 PRHDT and CDR2 FYEKMQ (reference sequence). CDR3 in DNA: TGTGCCAGCAGCTTGGGAGACGGAAGAGGGTGGGGTAAGCGCCAATATACTGGGGCCAACGTCCTGACTTTC. This gives the protein CASSLGDGRGWGKRQYTGANVLTF.

CDR3 in DNA: TGTGCCAGCAGCCAAGACCCTGTAAATAACTATGGCTACACCTTC. This sequence encodes CASSQDPVNNYGYTF. V is TRBV4-2 and J is TRBJ1-2, with no clear D. Per the germline V gene, CDR1 is LGHNA and CDR2 is YNFKEQ. This CDR3 has 15 amino acids. Trimming pared 0 bases from V and 1 base from J, leaving 9 bases between.

The rearrangement joins TRBV3-1 (or the pseudogene TRBV3-2) to TRBJ2-7, with D possibly being TRBD2 (7 bases). The CDR3 contains 15 residues. V was pared by 8 bases and J by 6 bases, with 23 bases between. Per germline, CDR1 LGHDT and CDR2 YNNKEL (reference sequence). The CDR3 coding sequence is TGTGCCAGCTTGGGGGGGGGCAGCGGGATCCTCGAGCAGTACTTC. It is translated as CASLGGGSGILEQYF.

For the CDR3, the DNA is TGTGCCAGCAGCGCCGACAGGGGGGAAGTTGGCTACACCTTC. It is translated as CASSADRGEVGYTF. V gene TRBV7-3 combines with J gene TRBJ1-2; TRBD1 agrees at 9 bases. This CDR3 has 14 amino acids. V lost 5 bases, J lost 7 bases, and 8 bases stayed unmatched. Per the germline V gene, CDR1 is SGHTA and CDR2 is FQGTGA.

The chain has TRBV5-1 and TRBJ1-2; the D gene is possibly TRBD1 (6 bases). Germline assignment: CDR1 SGHRS and CDR2 YFSETQ. V was pared by 4 bases and J by 7 bases, with 14 bases between. The CDR3 totals 13 residues. The CDR3 coding sequence is TGCGCCAGCAGCCCTGCAGGGGACCGTGGCTACACCTTC. Protein sequence: CASSPAGDRGYTF.

The rearrangement links TRBV3-1 (or the pseudogene TRBV3-2) to TRBJ2-5, with D possibly TRBD2 on 6 matching bases. CDR1 is LGHDT and CDR2 is YNNKEL in the germline V gene (reference sequence). V lost 1 base to trimming and J lost 4 bases, with 13 bases between them. The length of the CDR3 is 15 residues. The CDR3 DNA reads TGTGCCAGCAGCCAAGTAGCTTCGGGGGTAGAGACCCAGTACTTC. Translated: CASSQVASGVETQYF.

The J gene is TRBJ1-3, the V gene TRBV19; 7 bases line up with TRBD1. The trim removed 3 bases at V and 4 bases at J, leaving 6 bases unmatched. Germline V gives CDR1 LNHDA, CDR2 SQIVND (reference sequence). This CDR3 comprises 15 residues. CDR3 in DNA: TGTGCCAGTAGTATCAAGGGGGCGCCAGGAAACACCATATATTTT. As protein: CASSIKGAPGNTIYF.

This clone was counted a single time. This chain links TRBV30 with TRBJ2-7; D may match TRBD1 or TRBD2 (9 bases each). CDR1 and CDR2 (germline): GTSNPN, SVGIG (reference sequence). The V end lost 7 bases, the J end lost 6 bases, and 25 bases lay between the germline ends. The CDR3 totals 15 residues. CDR3 protein: CALDRGSGRPFEQYF. In DNA, the CDR3 is TGTGCCTTAGACAGGGGGAGCGGGAGGCCCTTCGAGCAGTACTTC.

This chain uses TRBV14 with TRBJ2-7; perhaps TRBD2 as D (5 bases). The CDR3 loop spans 15 amino acids. Trimming shortened V by 4 bases and J by 6 bases, and 19 bases separated the two germline ends. Germline loops: CDR1 SGHDN, CDR2 FVKESK. The CDR3 DNA is TGTGCCAGCAGCCCCCTGGGCGCCTCTAGCACCGAGCAGTACTTC. Protein sequence: CASSPLGASSTEQYF.

V and J are TRBV5-5 and TRBJ1-2; 10 bases match TRBD1. Per germline, CDR1 SGHKS and CDR2 YYEKEE (reference sequence). The V segment lost 2 bases and the J segment 4 bases; nucleotides outside the gene matches: 5. The CDR3 contains 15 residues. The CDR3 DNA follows: TGTGCCAGCAGCTTTGGGACAGGGGTTCCCTATGGCTACACCTTC. Its translation is CASSFGTGVPYGYTF.

With respect to this clone: Different DNA sequences within this sample yield the same CDR3. V and J are TRBV14 and TRBJ2-5; tentatively, D is TRBD1 (6 bases). V was pared by 2 bases and J by 4 bases, with 11 bases between. Germline V CDR1 and CDR2: SGHDN, FVKESK. This CDR3 spans 14 amino acids. The CDR3 region has the DNA TGTGCCAGCAGCCAATACAGGGTAGGAGAGACCCAGTACTTC. This codes for CASSQYRVGETQYF. The whole variable domain, filled in from reference TRBV14 and TRBJ2-5, reads EAGVTQFPSHSVIEKGQTVTLRCDPISGHDNLYWYRRVMGKEIKFLLHFVKESKQDESGMPNNRFLAERTGGTYSTLKVQPAELEDSGVYFCASSQYRVGETQYFGPGTRLLVL.

The rearrangement joins TRBV30 to TRBJ1-2; TRBD1 aligns across 7 bases. The CDR3 totals 13 residues. CDR1 is GTSNPN and CDR2 is SVGIG in the germline V gene (reference sequence). V shed 6 bases, J shed 4 bases, and the junction held 8 bases outside the gene matches. The CDR3 is CACIRGRAYGYTF. The CDR3 nucleotides read TGTGCCTGTATAAGGGGGCGCGCCTATGGCTACACCTTC.

This clone was seen a single time. The rearrangement links TRBV19 to TRBJ1-5; TRBD1 matches at 7 bases. The CDR3 is made up of 14 amino acids. Germline loops: CDR1 LNHDA, CDR2 SQIVND (reference sequence). V lost 4 bases, J lost 6 bases, and 6 bases stayed unmatched. The CDR3 DNA sequence: TGTGCCAGTAGTACCCGACAGGGTAGTCAGCCCCAGCATTTT. Translation gives CASSTRQGSQPQHF.

J is TRBJ1-4 and V is TRBV18; possibly TRBD1 for D (5 bases). V shed 1 base and J shed 5 bases, with 11 bases lying between them. This CDR3 is 15 amino acids long. Germline V gene data show CDR1 as KGHSH and CDR2 as LQKENI. CDR3 nucleotide sequence: TGTGCCAGCTCACCACGGCAGGGTTTGAATGAAAAACTGTTTTTT. Its protein is CASSPRQGLNEKLFF.

This clone was observed a few times. The CDR3 region has the DNA TGCGCCAGCAGCGGACTAGCGGTCGGGAACGAGCAGTACTTC. This gives the protein CASSGLAVGNEQYF. The chain has TRBV5-1 and TRBJ2-7, with TRBD2 matching 10 bases. The V gene end was trimmed by 4 bases and the J gene end by 5 bases; junction bases not matched to a gene: 6. CDR3 size: 14 residues. Germline values: CDR1 SGHRS, CDR2 YFSETQ.

The CDR3 region has the DNA TGCGCCAGCAGATCCGGGGGGAGGGCATCCTACAATGAGCAGTTCTTC. Translation gives CASRSGGRASYNEQFF. The chain is built from TRBV5-1 and TRBJ2-1; 7 bases agree with TRBD2. CDR3 size: 16 residues. Looked up from germline, CDR1 is SGHRS and CDR2 is YFSETQ. After removal of 5 bases from V and 1 base from J, the junction contained 9 bases not matched to a gene.